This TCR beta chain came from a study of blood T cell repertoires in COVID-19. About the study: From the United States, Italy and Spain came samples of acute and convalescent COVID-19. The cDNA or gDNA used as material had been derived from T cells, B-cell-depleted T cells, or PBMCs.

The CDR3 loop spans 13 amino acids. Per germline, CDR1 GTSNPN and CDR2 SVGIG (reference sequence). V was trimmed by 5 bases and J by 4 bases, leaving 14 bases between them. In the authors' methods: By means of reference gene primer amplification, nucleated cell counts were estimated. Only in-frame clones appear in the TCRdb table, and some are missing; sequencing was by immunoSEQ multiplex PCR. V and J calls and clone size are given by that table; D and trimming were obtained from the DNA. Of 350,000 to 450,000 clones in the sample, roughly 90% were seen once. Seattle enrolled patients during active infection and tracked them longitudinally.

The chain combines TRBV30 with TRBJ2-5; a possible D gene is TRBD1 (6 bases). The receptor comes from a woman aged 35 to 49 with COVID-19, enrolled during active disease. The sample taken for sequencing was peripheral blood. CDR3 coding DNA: TGTGCCTGGGGGGGCCCCCAGGCAGAGACCCAGTACTTC. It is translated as CAWGGPQAETQYF.